This TCR beta chain is from a study of T cell responses to AZD1222 COVID-19 vaccine. Study-level points and caveats: Samples come after the peak T cell response, not at day 14.

Germline V gene lookup returns CDR1 MNHEY and CDR2 SVGAGI. After removal of 5 bases from V and 7 bases from J, the junction contained 6 bases not matched to a gene. CDR3 length: 14 amino acids. To note about this clone: Its antigen is not known.

Assay: immunoSEQ multiplex PCR; the TCRdb copy retains only in-frame clones and omits some. The table includes 150,000 to 200,000 clones, 85% to 95% detected once. The chain employs TRBV6-5 and TRBJ2-7, with 12 bases that match TRBD1. Sequenced here: peripheral blood, sampled on day 0 of AZD1222 vaccination. This TCR was recovered from an adult in good health. The CDR3: CASSQGQGAGEQYF. The DNA for the CDR3 is TGTGCCAGCAGTCAGGGACAGGGGGCAGGTGAGCAGTACTTC.